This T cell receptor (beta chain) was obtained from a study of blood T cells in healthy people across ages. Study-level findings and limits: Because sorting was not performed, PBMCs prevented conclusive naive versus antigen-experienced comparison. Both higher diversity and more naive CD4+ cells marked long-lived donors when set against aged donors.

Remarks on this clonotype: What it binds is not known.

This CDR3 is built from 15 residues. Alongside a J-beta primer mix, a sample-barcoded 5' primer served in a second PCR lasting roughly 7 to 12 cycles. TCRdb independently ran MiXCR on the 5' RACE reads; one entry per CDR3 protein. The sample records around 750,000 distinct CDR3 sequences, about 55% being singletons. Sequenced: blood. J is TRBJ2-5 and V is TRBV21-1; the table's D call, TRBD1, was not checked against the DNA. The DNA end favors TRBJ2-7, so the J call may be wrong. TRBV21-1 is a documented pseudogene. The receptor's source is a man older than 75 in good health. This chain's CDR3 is CASSKRGQGDYEQYF. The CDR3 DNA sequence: TGTGCCAGCAGCAAACGGGGACAGGGGGACTACGAGCAGTACTTC.